The 10 T cell receptor beta chains reported below all come from one sample, sequenced in a study of early stage breast cancer tumors. Profiled with immunoSEQ multiplex PCR; TCRdb holds only in-frame clones, not every one. The top ten hold around 14% of the sample, which has about 11,000 clones, 75% to 85% seen once. The source material was breast tumor tissue. The receptors derive from a person aged 70 to 85 with breast cancer.

The chain combines TRBV10-3 with TRBJ1-3, with TRBD1 identical over 9 bases. The CDR3 covers 14 residues. In germline, CDR1 is ENHRY, CDR2 SYGVKD. V shed 4 bases and J 2 bases; nucleotides not matched to a gene: 0. CDR3 DNA sequence: TGTGCCATCAGTGGGGACAGGGCTGGAAACACCATATATTTT. It yields the protein CAISGDRAGNTIYF.

CDR3 nucleotide sequence: TGTGCCTGGAGTGGGAGCGGGCAAGAGACCCAGTACTTC. This codes for CAWSGSGQETQYF. V is TRBV30 and J is TRBJ2-5; D is perhaps TRBD2 (6 bases). The CDR3 sequence is 13 residues long. Trimming removed 1 base from V and 2 bases from J, with 8 bases in between. The germline gives CDR1 GTSNPN, CDR2 SVGIG (reference sequence).

This rearrangement joins TRBV19 to TRBJ2-1; 14 bases match TRBD2. CDR3 length: 15 residues. Trimming took 5 bases from V and 10 from J; bases not matched to a gene: 7. Germline CDR1 LNHDA, CDR2 SQIVND (reference sequence). The CDR3 protein is CASSLTTSGRDEQFF. The CDR3 bases are TGTGCCAGTAGTCTCACGACTAGCGGGAGGGACGAGCAGTTCTTC.

The chain is built from TRBV11-2 and TRBJ2-3, with no clear D. V lost 0 bases and J lost 3, with 4 bases in between. CDR1 and CDR2 from the germline V gene are SGHAT and FQNNGV. The CDR3 covers 13 residues. The CDR3 sequence: CASSLDLTDTQYF. CDR3 in DNA: TGTGCCAGCAGCTTAGATTTAACAGATACGCAGTATTTT. The full variable domain, with the rest looked up from reference TRBV11-2 and TRBJ2-3, is EAGVAQSPRYKIIEKRQSVAFWCNPISGHATLYWYQQILGQGPKLLIQFQNNGVVDDSQLPKDRFSAERLKGVDSTLKIQPAKLEDSAVYLCASSLDLTDTQYFGPGTRLTVL.

The J gene is TRBJ2-5, the V gene TRBV7-9, with D perhaps TRBD2 (6 bases). The V end was cut by 8 bases, the J end by 2 bases, with 18 bases between. This CDR3 has 15 amino acids. Germline CDR1 is SEHNR and CDR2 is FQNEAQ (reference sequence). DNA for the CDR3: TGTGCCAGCCAGAAGGCGGGACCCTTGCAAGAGACCCAGTACTTC. Amino acids: CASQKAGPLQETQYF.

This clone was seen only a few times. The chain is built from TRBV18 and TRBJ1-6; D not certain. The V gene lost 1 base and the J gene lost 0 bases, with 10 bases spanning the gap. Germline CDR1 reads KGHSH; CDR2 reads LQKENI. This CDR3 contains 17 residues. For the CDR3, the DNA is TGTGCCAGCTCACCACTGGCAGAAAGCTCCTATAATTCACCCCTCCACTTT. This gives the protein CASSPLAESSYNSPLHF.

This clone has more than one count but fewer than ten. V gene TRBV4-1 combines with J gene TRBJ1-5, with D uncertain. The CDR3 has 14 residues. Per the germline V gene, CDR1 is MGHRA and CDR2 is YSYEKL. Trimming took 4 bases from V and 2 from J, leaving 9 bases between them. The CDR3 nucleotides read TGCGCCAGCAGCCCCTTCCGCGGCAATCAGCCCCAGCATTTT. The encoded protein is CASSPFRGNQPQHF.

This clone turned up a few times. This rearrangement joins TRBV11-2 to TRBJ2-5; no clear D gene. Germline CDR1 and CDR2: SGHAT and FQNNGV. V dropped 7 bases and J dropped 5 bases, with 8 bases sitting between them. This CDR3 comprises 11 residues. CDR3 region: CASKLWETQYF. DNA for the CDR3: TGTGCCAGCAAACTTTGGGAGACCCAGTACTTC. The full variable domain, its missing parts supplied by reference TRBV11-2 and TRBJ2-5, is EAGVAQSPRYKIIEKRQSVAFWCNPISGHATLYWYQQILGQGPKLLIQFQNNGVVDDSQLPKDRFSAERLKGVDSTLKIQPAKLEDSAVYLCASKLWETQYFGPGTRLLVL.

This chain uses TRBV6-7 with TRBJ2-1, with D unresolved. TRBV6-7 is noted as an ORF with a role that remains uncertain. Between the trimmed V and J ends, which lost 3 bases and 2 bases, there was a span of 11 bases. This CDR3 contains 15 residues. The CDR3 spells CASSYMAATYNEQFF. CDR3 in DNA: TGTGCCAGCAGTTATATGGCAGCGACCTACAATGAGCAGTTCTTC.

This clone was detected only a few times. The chain recombines TRBV10-1 with TRBJ2-3, with TRBD1 identical over 8 bases. The CDR3 is made up of 15 amino acids. The germline V gene has CDR1 WNHNN and CDR2 SYGVQD (reference sequence). V was pared by 2 bases and J by 0 bases, with 1 base of the junction left unmatched. In DNA, the CDR3 is TGCGCCAGCAGTGAGGACAGGGGTAGCACAGATACGCAGTATTTT. It yields the protein CASSEDRGSTDTQYF.